These 16 T cell receptor beta chains were all obtained from the same sample, sequenced in a study of regulatory T cells in long-lasting Graves disease. Arm-PCR of CDR3 regions with iRepertoire HTBI primers generated TCR beta libraries. Each CDR3 protein is one row after TCRdb ran MiXCR on the multiplex PCR reads. Here the sample spans over 650,000 distinct CDR3 sequences, roughly 30% being singletons. Time point meaning: persistent/refractory GD, antithyroid drugs over 5 years with positive TRAb. Preparation of the TCR library used RNA extracted from PBMCs. The sample here was peripheral blood mononuclear cells (PBMCs), taken when the disease was refractory, from a patient treated with antithyroid drugs. These receptor sequences come from a female donor with Graves disease.

The rearrangement joins TRBV19 to TRBJ2-7; D remains unclear. CDR3 length: 13 residues. The V and J ends lost 1 base and 2 bases respectively, with 6 bases between them. Germline values: CDR1 LNHDA, CDR2 SQIVND (reference sequence). This chain's CDR3 is CASSIGPTYEQYF. CDR3 in DNA: TGTGCCAGTAGTATAGGGCCAACCTACGAGCAGTACTTC.

This clonotype has only a few counts. The CDR3 loop reads CASSHGAYEQYF. CDR3 in DNA: TGTGCCAGCAGCCACGGGGCCTACGAGCAGTACTTC. The chain couples TRBV3-1 to TRBJ2-7, with D tentatively TRBD2 (5 bases). Germline V CDR1 and CDR2: LGHDT, YNNKEL (reference sequence). Trimming took 3 bases from V and 2 from J, leaving 5 bases between them. This CDR3 spans 12 amino acids.

The table lists this clonotype with a few counts. The CDR3 DNA is TGTGCCAGCAGTCCATATTCGACAGGGGCCTACCAGCCCCAGCATTTT. Translated: CASSPYSTGAYQPQHF. The V call is TRBV6-2 or TRBV6-3, the J call TRBJ1-5; TRBD1 agrees at 8 bases. Germline CDR1 is MNHEY and CDR2 is SVGEGT. Germline trimming cut 5 bases from V and 7 bases from J; bases unmatched to any gene: 13. The CDR3 covers 16 residues.

This chain joins TRBV5-1 and TRBJ2-7; TRBD2 agrees at 8 bases. The germline V gene encodes CDR1 SGHRS and CDR2 YFSETQ. The V and J ends lost 3 bases and 3 bases, in that order; junction bases with no gene match: 14. The CDR3 has 17 amino acids. The DNA of the CDR3 is TGCGCCAGCAGCTACGGACAGACGGTAGCGGGGATCTACGAGCAGTACTTC. Residues: CASSYGQTVAGIYEQYF.

The gene calls are TRBV14 and TRBJ2-5; D is unresolved. The germline V and J ends were trimmed by 1 base and 5 bases, with 14 bases remaining between them. The CDR3 is made up of 15 amino acids. Germline V gene data show CDR1 as SGHDN and CDR2 as FVKESK. Written as DNA, the CDR3 is TGTGCCAGCAGCCAAGCCTGGGGTAGTCTTGAGACCCAGTACTTC. Translated: CASSQAWGSLETQYF.

The V call is TRBV6-1, the J call TRBJ1-5, with D possibly matching TRBD1 (6 bases). V was pared by 5 bases and J by 1 base, with 15 bases between. The CDR3 consists of 16 residues. CDR1 and CDR2 (germline): MNHNS, SASEGT. CDR3 region: CASSRQVLESNQPQHF. The DNA for the CDR3 is TGTGCCAGCAGTCGACAGGTACTGGAGAGCAATCAGCCCCAGCATTTT.

The chain employs TRBV2 and TRBJ2-7; D call uncertain. V lost 9 bases, J lost 2 bases, and 14 bases lay in between. The CDR3 has 13 amino acids. Germline values: CDR1 SNHLY, CDR2 FYNNEI. The CDR3 nucleotides read TGTGCCAGAGAGGTCACTGAGACCTACGAGCAGTACTTC. It yields the protein CAREVTETYEQYF.

With respect to this clonotype: Just one base apart from a much larger clone, this may be a read error. V and J are TRBV6-9 and TRBJ1-2; D is ambiguous. V shed 3 bases and J shed 0 bases, with 11 bases lying between them. The CDR3 consists of 15 residues. Per the germline V gene, CDR1 is MNHGY and CDR2 is SVAAGI. CDR3 sequence: CASSYSCAPNYGYTF. The CDR3 DNA is TGTGCCAGCAGTTACTCCTGCGCCCCTAACTATGGCTACACCTTC.

The J gene is TRBJ2-5, the V gene TRBV6-1; 10 nucleotides align to TRBD2. This CDR3 has 17 residues. Germline CDR1 reads MNHNS; CDR2 reads SASEGT. J was trimmed by 4 bases and V by 2 bases; bases with no gene match: 10. The CDR3 nucleotides read TGTGCCAGCAGTGAATTTAGGCTAGCGGGAGCCCCAGAGACCCAGTACTTC. Translation gives CASSEFRLAGAPETQYF.

The CDR3 bases are TGTGCCAGCAGTTTTGGGGGGATAGATCAGCCCCAGCATTTT. This gives the protein CASSFGGIDQPQHF. The chain combines TRBV12-3 or TRBV12-4 with TRBJ1-5; TRBD1 is a possible D gene (5 bases). Between the trimmed V and J ends, which lost 3 bases and 5 bases, there was a span of 11 bases. The CDR3 totals 14 residues.

The rearrangement links TRBV29-1 to TRBJ2-2; possible D gene TRBD2, 6 bases. CDR1 and CDR2 (germline): SQVTM, ANQGSEA. The germline V and J ends were trimmed by 4 bases and 5 bases, with 8 bases remaining between them. The CDR3 loop spans 12 amino acids. This CDR3 reads CSVVEGTGELFF. The CDR3 region has the DNA TGCAGCGTTGTGGAGGGAACCGGGGAGCTGTTTTTT.

This clonotype was recorded at least ten times. The V gene is TRBV11-2, the J gene TRBJ2-5; D is ambiguous. V lost 5 bases and J 4 bases, leaving 17 bases between the germline ends. CDR3 length equals 15 residues. Germline values: CDR1 SGHAT, CDR2 FQNNGV. The CDR3 nucleotides read TGTGCCAGCAGCCTCCGAATCGGTTTTCGAGAGACCCAGTACTTC. Protein product: CASSLRIGFRETQYF. Combining the CDR3 with reference TRBV11-2 and TRBJ2-5 gives the whole variable domain EAGVAQSPRYKIIEKRQSVAFWCNPISGHATLYWYQQILGQGPKLLIQFQNNGVVDDSQLPKDRFSAERLKGVDSTLKIQPAKLEDSAVYLCASSLRIGFRETQYFGPGTRLLVL.

The genes are TRBV28 and TRBJ1-1; no reliable D call. V lost 4 bases, J lost 7 bases, and 22 bases lay in between. The CDR3 loop spans 16 amino acids. Germline CDR1 is MDHEN and CDR2 is SYDVKM. In DNA form, the CDR3 reads TGTGCCAGCAGTTACGAGCCGACCCGAGAAAAGAATGAAGCTTTCTTT. It specifies CASSYEPTREKNEAFF.

This clonotype was recorded many times. V is TRBV12-3 or TRBV12-4 and J is TRBJ2-7; 11 bases align to TRBD1. The CDR3 extends over 18 amino acids. The J segment lost 0 bases and the V segment lost 9 bases, leaving 16 bases of the junction unmatched. The CDR3 DNA reads TGTGCCAGTACCAAGGACAGGGGGCAGGGGAGGCTCTCCTACGAGCAGTACTTC. Protein: CASTKDRGQGRLSYEQYF.

This clonotype was seen a handful of times. V gene TRBV19 combines with J gene TRBJ1-1; D is unclear. Trimming took off 3 bases at V and 8 bases at J, with 13 bases between the two ends. Germline CDR1 reads LNHDA; CDR2 reads SQIVND (reference sequence). The CDR3 is made up of 13 amino acids. In DNA, the CDR3 is TGTGCCAGTAGTATCACTGGCGGTGAGGAAGCTTTCTTT. It translates to CASSITGGEEAFF.

The CDR3 loop reads CASSVSQGPPLGYGYTF. CDR3 bases: TGTGCCAGCAGCGTATCCCAGGGGCCCCCTTTAGGCTATGGCTACACCTTC. The chain carries TRBV9 and TRBJ1-2; D possibly corresponds to TRBD1 (6 bases). Trimming pared 1 base from V and 4 bases from J, leaving 20 bases between. The germline V gene has CDR1 SGDLS and CDR2 YYNGEE. The CDR3 totals 17 residues.